Listed below are T cell receptor beta chains from one sample, sequenced in a study of blood T cell repertoires in COVID-19. Data came from immunoSEQ multiplex PCR; TCRdb stores just in-frame clones and leaves some out. Of about 270,000 clones listed, 65% to 85% were seen once; the top ten hold more than 1.1%. Material: peripheral blood. The receptors come from a human donor with COVID-19, enrolled during active disease. The donor label of this sample is uncertain. The CDR3 runs from the conserved cysteine through the conserved F or W. D genes are given only for firm matches. The size field is filled for only some rows; it gives once, few, many or a size class.

v_call: TRBV12-3/TRBV12-4
d_call: TRBD1
j_call: TRBJ1-1
clone_size: -
cdr3_length: 13
cdr3_nt: TGTGCCAGCAGTCCACTACAGGGGACTGAAGCTTTCTTT
cdr3_aa: CASSPLQGTEAFF

v_call: TRBV14
d_call: TRBD2
j_call: TRBJ2-1
clone_size: once
cdr3_length: 17
cdr3_nt: TGTGCCAGCAGCCAAGGACTAGCCCTGAGCTCCTACAATGAGCAGTTCTTC
cdr3_aa: CASSQGLALSSYNEQFF

v_call: TRBV9
d_call: -
j_call: TRBJ1-4
clone_size: once
cdr3_length: 14
cdr3_nt: TGTGCCAGCAGCTTGGAGGGGACTAATGAAAAACTGTTTTTT
cdr3_aa: CASSLEGTNEKLFF

v_call: TRBV27
d_call: -
j_call: TRBJ1-4
clone_size: -
cdr3_length: 14
cdr3_nt: TGTGCCAGCAGTTTTGGCAGATCTAATGAAAAACTGTTTTTT
cdr3_aa: CASSFGRSNEKLFF

v_call: TRBV28
d_call: -
j_call: TRBJ2-3
clone_size: -
cdr3_length: 14
cdr3_nt: TGTGCCAGCAGTTTTTCAGGGGTGGGGGATACGCAGTATTTT
cdr3_aa: CASSFSGVGDTQYF

v_call: TRBV5-6
d_call: -
j_call: TRBJ1-6
clone_size: -
cdr3_length: 19
cdr3_nt: TGTGCCAGCAGCTTGGCCAAAGGGGTGGAGTGGTCCTATAATTCACCCCTCCACTTT
cdr3_aa: CASSLAKGVEWSYNSPLHF

v_call: TRBV2
d_call: -
j_call: TRBJ1-2
clone_size: once
cdr3_length: 13
cdr3_nt: TGTGCCAGCAGTGTGGCGGATAACTATGGCTACACCTTC
cdr3_aa: CASSVADNYGYTF

v_call: TRBV19
d_call: TRBD1
j_call: TRBJ1-5
clone_size: -
cdr3_length: 17
cdr3_nt: TGTGCCAGTAGTATAGTGGGTACAGGGGGCGGCCATCAGCCCCAGCATTTT
cdr3_aa: CASSIVGTGGGHQPQHF

v_call: TRBV6-5
d_call: -
j_call: TRBJ1-5
clone_size: few
cdr3_length: 15
cdr3_nt: TGTGCCAGCAGCCAGACAGGACCCAGCAATCAGCCCCAGCATTTT
cdr3_aa: CASSQTGPSNQPQHF

v_call: TRBV6-5
d_call: -
j_call: TRBJ1-2
clone_size: -
cdr3_length: 15
cdr3_nt: TGTGCCAGCAGTTACGGACGAGGGTTGGACTATGGCTACACCTTC
cdr3_aa: CASSYGRGLDYGYTF

v_call: TRBV13
d_call: TRBD2
j_call: TRBJ2-1
clone_size: -
cdr3_length: 16
cdr3_nt: TGTGCCAGCAGCACCGTGGCGGGAGGAGAGGACAATGAGCAGTTCTTC
cdr3_aa: CASSTVAGGEDNEQFF

v_call: TRBV6-5
d_call: TRBD1
j_call: TRBJ2-7
clone_size: -
cdr3_length: 15
cdr3_nt: TGTGCCAGCAGTTACTCGGGACAGGGAGTCTACGAGCAGTACTTC
cdr3_aa: CASSYSGQGVYEQYF

v_call: TRBV4-2
d_call: TRBD2
j_call: TRBJ2-7
clone_size: -
cdr3_length: 16
cdr3_nt: TGTGCCAGCAGCCGGGGGGGACTAGCGGGTCGGGACGAGCAGTACTTC
cdr3_aa: CASSRGGLAGRDEQYF

v_call: TRBV7-9
d_call: TRBD1
j_call: TRBJ1-1
clone_size: -
cdr3_length: 14
cdr3_nt: TGTGCCAGCAGCGGGTGGACAGGGAGCGTTTTAGCTTTCTTT
cdr3_aa: CASSGWTGSVLAFF

v_call: TRBV18
d_call: TRBD2
j_call: TRBJ2-2
clone_size: few
cdr3_length: 16
cdr3_nt: TGTGCCAGCTCCCTCCGACTAGCGGATGTTGGTGGGGAGCTGTTTTTT
cdr3_aa: CASSLRLADVGGELFF

v_call: TRBV19
d_call: -
j_call: TRBJ1-1
clone_size: -
cdr3_length: 13
cdr3_nt: TGTGCCAGTAGTATACGCGGGGGTACTGAAGCTTTCTTT
cdr3_aa: CASSIRGGTEAFF

v_call: TRBV9
d_call: -
j_call: TRBJ2-3
clone_size: -
cdr3_length: 15
cdr3_nt: TGTGCCAGCAGCGTAGGAGACAGCGCTGGATATACGCAGTATTTT
cdr3_aa: CASSVGDSAGYTQYF

v_call: TRBV14
d_call: -
j_call: TRBJ2-1
clone_size: -
cdr3_length: 15
cdr3_nt: TGTGCCAGCAGCCAACTATTAGCGGTAGACAATGAGCAGTTCTTC
cdr3_aa: CASSQLLAVDNEQFF

v_call: TRBV28
d_call: TRBD1
j_call: TRBJ2-7
clone_size: -
cdr3_length: 15
cdr3_nt: TGTGCCAGCAGTTTGGCGGGACAGGGGCGCTACGAGCAGTACTTC
cdr3_aa: CASSLAGQGRYEQYF

v_call: TRBV5-4
d_call: TRBD2
j_call: TRBJ2-5
clone_size: -
cdr3_length: 15
cdr3_nt: TGTGCCAGCAGCTTGACGGGAGGAGTCCAAGAGACCCAGTACTTC
cdr3_aa: CASSLTGGVQETQYF

v_call: TRBV29-1
d_call: TRBD1
j_call: TRBJ1-2
clone_size: -
cdr3_length: 13
cdr3_nt: TGCAGCGTCAGGACAGGCGGACCCTATGGCTACACCTTC
cdr3_aa: CSVRTGGPYGYTF

v_call: TRBV3-1/TRBV3-2
d_call: -
j_call: TRBJ1-6
clone_size: -
cdr3_length: 15
cdr3_nt: TGTGCCAGCAGCCAAGCCCGCGGTGGCGATTCACCCCTCCACTTT
cdr3_aa: CASSQARGGDSPLHF

v_call: TRBV27
d_call: TRBD2
j_call: TRBJ2-1
clone_size: few
cdr3_length: 16
cdr3_nt: TGTGCCAGCAGTTTAAGGACTAGCGGTTTCTACAATGAGCAGTTCTTC
cdr3_aa: CASSLRTSGFYNEQFF

v_call: TRBV7-9
d_call: TRBD2
j_call: TRBJ2-1
clone_size: -
cdr3_length: 17
cdr3_nt: TGTGCCAGCAGCGAATCGTTTGGACTAGCGGGAGTGGATGAGCAGTTCTTC
cdr3_aa: CASSESFGLAGVDEQFF

v_call: TRBV6-5
d_call: TRBD1
j_call: TRBJ1-2
clone_size: -
cdr3_length: 14
cdr3_nt: TGTGCCAGCAGAGACGGGACAGAAGCTTATGGCTACACCTTC
cdr3_aa: CASRDGTEAYGYTF

v_call: TRBV5-6
d_call: -
j_call: TRBJ2-5
clone_size: -
cdr3_length: 11
cdr3_nt: TGTGCCAGCAGCTTCAGGGAGACCCAGTACTTC
cdr3_aa: CASSFRETQYF

v_call: TRBV5-6
d_call: -
j_call: TRBJ2-1
clone_size: few
cdr3_length: 15
cdr3_nt: TGTGCCAGCAGCTTGGAGTTTCTGGGAGGCAATGAGCAGTTCTTC
cdr3_aa: CASSLEFLGGNEQFF

v_call: TRBV7-2
d_call: -
j_call: TRBJ1-5
clone_size: once
cdr3_length: 14
cdr3_nt: TGTGCCAGCAGCCCCCTGGCGGGCAATCAGCCCCAGCATTTT
cdr3_aa: CASSPLAGNQPQHF

v_call: TRBV9
d_call: TRBD1
j_call: TRBJ2-3
clone_size: -
cdr3_length: 15
cdr3_nt: TGTGCCAGCAGCGTCGGAAAGGGGGCTACAGATACGCAGTATTTT
cdr3_aa: CASSVGKGATDTQYF

v_call: TRBV7-2
d_call: TRBD1
j_call: TRBJ1-2
clone_size: -
cdr3_length: 15
cdr3_nt: TGTGCCAGCAGCCCCCCGGGACAGGGTATGTTTGGCTACACCTTC
cdr3_aa: CASSPPGQGMFGYTF

v_call: TRBV20-1
d_call: TRBD2
j_call: TRBJ2-7
clone_size: -
cdr3_length: 15
cdr3_nt: TGCAGTGCTAGTACAAGGCGGGAGGGCTTGGGTGAGCAGTACTTC
cdr3_aa: CSASTRREGLGEQYF

v_call: TRBV5-1
d_call: TRBD1
j_call: TRBJ1-1
clone_size: -
cdr3_length: 14
cdr3_nt: TGCGCCAGCTCGGAGGGACAGGGTGGCACTGAAGCTTTCTTT
cdr3_aa: CASSEGQGGTEAFF

v_call: TRBV5-4
d_call: TRBD1
j_call: TRBJ2-2
clone_size: -
cdr3_length: 16
cdr3_nt: TGTGCCAGCAGCCCGGGACAGGGGCAAAACACCGGGGAGCTGTTTTTT
cdr3_aa: CASSPGQGQNTGELFF

v_call: TRBV7-9
d_call: -
j_call: TRBJ2-4
clone_size: -
cdr3_length: 16
cdr3_nt: TGTGCCAGCAGCCCACAGAATCACAGGGATAAGGTTATTCAGTACTTC
cdr3_aa: CASSPQNHRDKVIQYF

v_call: TRBV7-9
d_call: -
j_call: TRBJ2-6
clone_size: -
cdr3_length: 14
cdr3_nt: TGTGCCTGTAGACTGGGGCCTGGGGCCAACGTCCTGACTTTC
cdr3_aa: CACRLGPGANVLTF

v_call: TRBV28
d_call: TRBD1
j_call: TRBJ1-1
clone_size: few
cdr3_length: 13
cdr3_nt: TGTGCCATCTCCGGGACAGGGTTCTCTGAAGCTTTCTTT
cdr3_aa: CAISGTGFSEAFF

v_call: TRBV5-1
d_call: TRBD2
j_call: TRBJ2-1
clone_size: -
cdr3_length: 16
cdr3_nt: TGCGCCAGCAGCTTGTACGGGACTAGCGGGAGTAATGAGCAGTTCTTC
cdr3_aa: CASSLYGTSGSNEQFF

v_call: TRBV27
d_call: TRBD2
j_call: TRBJ2-3
clone_size: -
cdr3_length: 16
cdr3_nt: TGTGCCAGCACCAGACTAGCGGGAGGGTTCACAGATACGCAGTATTTT
cdr3_aa: CASTRLAGGFTDTQYF

v_call: TRBV10-1
d_call: TRBD1
j_call: TRBJ1-1
clone_size: few
cdr3_length: 14
cdr3_nt: TGCGCCAGCAGGGCTACAGGGGCGCATACTGAAGCTTTCTTT
cdr3_aa: CASRATGAHTEAFF

v_call: TRBV3-1/TRBV3-2
d_call: TRBD1
j_call: TRBJ2-1
clone_size: -
cdr3_length: 15
cdr3_nt: TGTGCCAGCAGCCGAGGGACAGGGGGGACCCCCGAGCAGTTCTTC
cdr3_aa: CASSRGTGGTPEQFF

v_call: TRBV3-1/TRBV3-2
d_call: TRBD1
j_call: TRBJ1-4
clone_size: -
cdr3_length: 16
cdr3_nt: TGTGCCAGCAGCGACAGGGGGCGAGGGGAAGAAGAAAAACTGTTTTTT
cdr3_aa: CASSDRGRGEEEKLFF

v_call: TRBV5-1
d_call: TRBD2
j_call: TRBJ2-7
clone_size: -
cdr3_length: 14
cdr3_nt: TGCGCCAGCTCCGGGACTAGCGGCTCCTACGAGCAGTACTTC
cdr3_aa: CASSGTSGSYEQYF

v_call: TRBV28
d_call: -
j_call: TRBJ1-6
clone_size: -
cdr3_length: 13
cdr3_nt: TGTGCCAGCAGCCAGGAGTTTAGCGGACCCCTCCACTTT
cdr3_aa: CASSQEFSGPLHF

v_call: TRBV6-4
d_call: TRBD1
j_call: TRBJ2-2
clone_size: once
cdr3_length: 14
cdr3_nt: TGTGCCAGCAAGCAAGACAGGGCATCCGGGGAGCTGTTTTTT
cdr3_aa: CASKQDRASGELFF

v_call: TRBV19
d_call: -
j_call: TRBJ1-4
clone_size: few
cdr3_length: 14
cdr3_nt: TGTGCCAGTAGTGAGACAGCAACTAATGAAAAACTGTTTTTT
cdr3_aa: CASSETATNEKLFF

v_call: TRBV28
d_call: TRBD1
j_call: TRBJ2-7
clone_size: -
cdr3_length: 16
cdr3_nt: TGTGCCAGCAGTACCCTCCGGGACAGGGGGCGAGGGGAGCAGTACTTC
cdr3_aa: CASSTLRDRGRGEQYF

v_call: TRBV9
d_call: TRBD1
j_call: TRBJ2-3
clone_size: -
cdr3_length: 14
cdr3_nt: TGTGCCAGCAGCGACAGGGGAGACACAGATACGCAGTATTTT
cdr3_aa: CASSDRGDTDTQYF

v_call: TRBV19
d_call: TRBD2
j_call: TRBJ2-7
clone_size: -
cdr3_length: 15
cdr3_nt: TGTGCCAGTTCCTCAAGCGGGATATTCCCCTACGAGCAGTACTTC
cdr3_aa: CASSSSGIFPYEQYF

v_call: TRBV7-8
d_call: TRBD1
j_call: TRBJ2-7
clone_size: -
cdr3_length: 15
cdr3_nt: TGTGCCAGCAGCTTACTACAGGGGGCAAGGTATGAGCAGTACTTC
cdr3_aa: CASSLLQGARYEQYF

v_call: TRBV28
d_call: TRBD2
j_call: TRBJ2-2
clone_size: -
cdr3_length: 13
cdr3_nt: TGTGCCAGTCGGAGCGGGGGTTCTGTTTGGCTGTTTTTT
cdr3_aa: CASRSGGSVWLFF

v_call: TRBV4-1
d_call: TRBD1
j_call: TRBJ1-1
clone_size: -
cdr3_length: 14
cdr3_nt: TGCGCCAGCAGCCAAGGGACAGGGGGGGTTGGAGCTTTCTTT
cdr3_aa: CASSQGTGGVGAFF

v_call: TRBV19
d_call: TRBD1
j_call: TRBJ1-1
clone_size: -
cdr3_length: 13
cdr3_nt: TGTGCCAGTACGGGACAGGGGGCAACTGAAGCTTTCTTT
cdr3_aa: CASTGQGATEAFF

v_call: TRBV15
d_call: TRBD1
j_call: TRBJ2-2
clone_size: -
cdr3_length: 17
cdr3_nt: TGTGCCACCAGCAGTCCGGGACAGGGGGTTTACACCGGGGAGCTGTTTTTT
cdr3_aa: CATSSPGQGVYTGELFF

v_call: TRBV5-6
d_call: -
j_call: TRBJ1-2
clone_size: -
cdr3_length: 14
cdr3_nt: TGTGCCAGCAGCTTTACGGCGGTGAACTATGGCTACACCTTC
cdr3_aa: CASSFTAVNYGYTF

v_call: TRBV19
d_call: TRBD1
j_call: TRBJ2-3
clone_size: -
cdr3_length: 16
cdr3_nt: TGTGCCAGTAGTTCCGGTGACAGGGGGGTAACAGATACGCAGTATTTT
cdr3_aa: CASSSGDRGVTDTQYF

v_call: TRBV5-1
d_call: TRBD1
j_call: TRBJ2-7
clone_size: -
cdr3_length: 14
cdr3_nt: TGCGCCAGCAGCGCCCGACAGGGAATCTACGAGCAGTACTTC
cdr3_aa: CASSARQGIYEQYF

v_call: TRBV21-1
d_call: -
j_call: TRBJ2-2
clone_size: -
cdr3_length: 19
cdr3_nt: TGTGCCAGCAGCAAAGAACTCAGGGCAGGGTGGAGACCCACCGGGGAGCTGTTTTTT
cdr3_aa: CASSKELRAGWRPTGELFF